This TCR beta chain comes out of a study of blood T cell repertoires in COVID-19. Some clones are missing from TCRdb's copy, which holds only in-frame ones; the method was immunoSEQ multiplex PCR. In the table there are around 310,000 clones, about 90% of which are singletons. J lost 7 bases, V lost 3 bases, and 13 bases had no gene match. The CDR3 is 16 amino acids. Germline CDR1 SGHNT, CDR2 YYREEE (reference sequence). This chain connects TRBV5-4 to TRBJ2-1; 7 nucleotides agree with TRBD1. This TCR came from a man aged 25-45 years who had recovered from COVID-19. Sequenced input: PBMCs or T cells enriched from blood (not recorded which). As DNA, the CDR3 is TGTGCCAGCAGCTCTCTCTACGGGACAGTTAAAAATGAGCAGTTCTTC. It encodes CASSSLYGTVKNEQFF.